The 15 T cell receptor beta chains below were found in one sample sequenced in a study of CXCR3-negative and CXCR3-positive naive CD8 T cells. Findings and limits, study-wide: More hydrophobic TRB CDR3s were found in CXCR3-positive naive cells than in CXCR3-negative naive cells.

These receptors lack a known antigen. In preparing the TRB cDNA libraries, 5' RACE with UMI labels was used. TCRdb derives one entry per CDR3 protein from the 5' RACE reads, leaving out DNA. The table lists tens of thousands of distinct CDR3 sequences, with under 0.55% in the top ten. Material: naive CXCR3+ CD8+ T cells from blood. The sample's subset: CD45RO-CCR7+CD27+CD95- naive CD8+ T cells expressing CXCR3 (TNR3+). These TCRs come from a human donor in good health. Some clones in this sample may be carry-over from other donors' samples.

The chain carries TRBV7-6 and TRBJ1-2. From germline, CDR1 is SGHVS and CDR2 FNYEAQ. The CDR3 consists of 13 residues. This CDR3 reads CASSLAFLEGYTF.

V is TRBV12-3 or TRBV12-4 and J is TRBJ2-7; TCRdb indicates TRBD1, and absent DNA this call remains unverified. This CDR3 contains 14 residues. The CDR3 here is CASMGQPDSYEQYF.

This chain links TRBV29-1 with TRBJ2-5; TCRdb's assignment of TRBD1 cannot be checked, as there is no DNA. CDR1 is SQVTM and CDR2 is ANQGSEA in the germline V gene. The CDR3 spans 14 residues. The CDR3 region is CSVELRQAEETQYF.

The gene calls are TRBV7-9 and TRBJ1-5. The CDR3 sequence is 12 residues long. Germline lookup yields CDR1 SEHNR and CDR2 FQNEAQ (reference sequence). CDR3 region: CASSLLDQPQHF.

The chain employs TRBV29-1 and TRBJ1-3; the D gene TCRdb calls, TRBD1, cannot be checked with no DNA. The CDR3 has 11 residues. Per the germline V gene, CDR1 is SQVTM and CDR2 is ANQGSEA. The CDR3 sequence is CSVEEDRGLVF.

The chain's CDR3 is CASSHLSGAEAFF. The chain couples TRBV4-3 to TRBJ1-1; with no DNA, the TCRdb D assignment of TRBD1 cannot be verified. The CDR3 length is 13 residues. CDR1 and CDR2 from the germline V gene are LGHNA and YSLEER.

This sequence joins TRBV12-3 or TRBV12-4 and TRBJ2-5; TCRdb selects TRBD1, and the lack of DNA leaves this call unchecked. CDR3 length equals 13 residues. The chain's CDR3 is CASLIWGEETQYF.

This rearrangement joins TRBV7-2 to TRBJ1-5. The germline CDR1 and CDR2 sequences are SGHTA and FQGNSA. This CDR3 region has 13 residues. CDR3 loop: CASSPRGNQPQHF.

The rearrangement uses TRBV5-1 and TRBJ1-1; with no DNA, the TCRdb D assignment of TRBD1 cannot be verified. Germline values: CDR1 SGHRS, CDR2 YFSETQ. The CDR3 sequence is 13 residues long. The CDR3 sequence is CASSSRAWTEAFF.

V usage is TRBV7-2 and J usage is TRBJ1-1. CDR3 size: 14 residues. Per germline, CDR1 SGHTA and CDR2 FQGNSA. CDR3 sequence reads: CASSPTTVNTEAFF.

The chain combines TRBV12-3 or TRBV12-4 with TRBJ2-5; TCRdb returns TRBD1, unconfirmable since there is no DNA. CDR3 size: 16 residues. The chain's CDR3 is CASSALGTGDGKTQYF.

This chain uses TRBV7-9 with TRBJ2-2; TCRdb designates TRBD2, a call that cannot be tested without DNA. CDR1 is SEHNR and CDR2 is FQNEAQ in the germline V gene (reference sequence). The CDR3 contains 16 residues. CDR3: CASSRTSGENTGELFF.

The chain couples TRBV7-6 to TRBJ2-1; TCRdb's assignment of TRBD1 cannot be checked, as there is no DNA. The CDR3 consists of 13 residues. Germline loops: CDR1 SGHVS, CDR2 FNYEAQ. CDR3 region: CASSLGSGDEQFF.

The chain recombines TRBV7-8 with TRBJ1-4; TCRdb's assignment of TRBD1 cannot be checked, as there is no DNA. The CDR3 spans 15 residues. Germline V gene data show CDR1 as SGHVS and CDR2 as FQNEAQ. CDR3 in amino acids: CASSLGDRRNEKLFF. The complete variable domain, with remaining parts taken from reference TRBV7-8 and TRBJ1-4, reads GAGVSQSPRYKVAKRGQDVALRCDPISGHVSLFWYQQALGQGPEFLTYFQNEAQLDKSGLPSDRFFAERPEGSVSTLKIQRTQQEDSAVYLCASSLGDRRNEKLFFGSGTQLSVL.

The chain links TRBV14 to TRBJ2-7. This CDR3 has 13 residues. The germline V gene encodes CDR1 SGHDN and CDR2 FVKESK. The CDR3: CASSQVAGLEQYF.